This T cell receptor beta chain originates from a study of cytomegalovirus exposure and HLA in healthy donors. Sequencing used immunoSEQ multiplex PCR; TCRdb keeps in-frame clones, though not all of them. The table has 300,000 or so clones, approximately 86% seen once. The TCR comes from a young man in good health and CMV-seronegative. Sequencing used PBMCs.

The CDR3 spells CASSQEEGYNEQFF. The CDR3 region has the DNA TGCGCCAGCAGCCAAGAGGAGGGCTACAATGAGCAGTTCTTC. V and J are TRBV4-3 and TRBJ2-1, with a weak D call TRBD2 (6 bases). The germline V gene encodes CDR1 LGHNA and CDR2 YSLEER. V was cut by 0 bases and J by 3 bases, with 6 bases left in between. The length of the CDR3 is 14 residues.